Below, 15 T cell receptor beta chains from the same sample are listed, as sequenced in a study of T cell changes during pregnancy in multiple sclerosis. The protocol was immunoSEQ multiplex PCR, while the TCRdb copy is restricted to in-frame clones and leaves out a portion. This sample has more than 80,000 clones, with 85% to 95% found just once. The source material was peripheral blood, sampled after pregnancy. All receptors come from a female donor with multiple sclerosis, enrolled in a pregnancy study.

CDR3 bases: TGTGCCAGCAGTTCCGGGACAGTTAATGAAAAACTGTTTTTT. It specifies CASSSGTVNEKLFF. J is TRBJ1-4 and V is TRBV27; 7 bases are shared with TRBD1. Losses at the gene ends were 4 bases for V and 4 bases for J; bases not matched to a gene: 3. This CDR3 comprises 14 residues. Per the germline V gene, CDR1 is MNHEY and CDR2 is SMNVEV (reference sequence).

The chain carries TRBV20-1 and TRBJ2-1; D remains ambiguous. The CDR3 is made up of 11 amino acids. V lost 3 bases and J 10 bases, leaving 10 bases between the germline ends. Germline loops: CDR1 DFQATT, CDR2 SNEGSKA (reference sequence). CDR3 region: CSASSLSEQFF. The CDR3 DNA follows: TGCAGTGCTAGCTCCCTAAGCGAGCAGTTCTTC.

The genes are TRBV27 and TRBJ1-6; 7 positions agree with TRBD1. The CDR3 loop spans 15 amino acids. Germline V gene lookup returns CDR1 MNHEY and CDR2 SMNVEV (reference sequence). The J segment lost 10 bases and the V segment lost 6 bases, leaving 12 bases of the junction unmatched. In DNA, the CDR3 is TGTGCCAGCAGGACTTTGACAGGGACGGGGTCACCCCTCCACTTT. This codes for CASRTLTGTGSPLHF.

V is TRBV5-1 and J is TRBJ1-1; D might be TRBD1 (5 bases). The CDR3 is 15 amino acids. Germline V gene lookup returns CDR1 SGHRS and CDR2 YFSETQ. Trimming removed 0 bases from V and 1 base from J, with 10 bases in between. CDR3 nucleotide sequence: TGCGCCAGCAGCTTGGATGGCAGGGAGAACACTGAAGCTTTCTTT. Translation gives CASSLDGRENTEAFF.

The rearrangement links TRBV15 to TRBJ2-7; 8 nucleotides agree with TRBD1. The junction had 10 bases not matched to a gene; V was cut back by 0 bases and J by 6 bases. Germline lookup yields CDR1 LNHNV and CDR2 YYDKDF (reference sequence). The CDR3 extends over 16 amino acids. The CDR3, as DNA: TGTGCCACCAGCAGAGATCATGGTCAGGGGGCTGTCGAGCAGTACTTC. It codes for CATSRDHGQGAVEQYF.

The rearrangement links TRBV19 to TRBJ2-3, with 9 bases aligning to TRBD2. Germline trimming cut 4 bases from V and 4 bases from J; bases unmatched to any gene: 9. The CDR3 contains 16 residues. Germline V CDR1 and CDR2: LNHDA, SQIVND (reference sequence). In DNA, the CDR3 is TGTGCCAGTAGTACTACCGGGACTAGCAGGGCAGATACGCAGTATTTT. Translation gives CASSTTGTSRADTQYF.

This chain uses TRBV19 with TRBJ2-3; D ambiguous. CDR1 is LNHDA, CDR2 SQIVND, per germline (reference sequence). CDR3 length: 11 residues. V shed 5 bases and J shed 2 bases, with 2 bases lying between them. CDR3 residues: CASSYTDTQYF. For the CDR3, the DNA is TGTGCCAGTAGTTACACAGATACGCAGTATTTT.

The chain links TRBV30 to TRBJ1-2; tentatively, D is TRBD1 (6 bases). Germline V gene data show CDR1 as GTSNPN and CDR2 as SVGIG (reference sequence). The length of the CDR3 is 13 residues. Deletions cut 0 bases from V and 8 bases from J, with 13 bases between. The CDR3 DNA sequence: TGTGCCTGGAGTGTCGGGGGGCACGGGGGCTACACCTTC. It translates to CAWSVGGHGGYTF.

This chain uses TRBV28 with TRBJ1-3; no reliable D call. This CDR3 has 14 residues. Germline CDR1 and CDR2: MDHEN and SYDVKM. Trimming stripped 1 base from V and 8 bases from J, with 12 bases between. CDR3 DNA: TGTGCCAGCAGTTTATCGGGGTTTAGACACACCATATATTTT. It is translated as CASSLSGFRHTIYF. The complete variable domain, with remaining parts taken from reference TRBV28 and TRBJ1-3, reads DVKVTQSSRYLVKRTGEKVFLECVQDMDHENMFWYRQDPGLGLRLIYFSYDVKMKEKGDIPEGYSVSREKKERFSLILESASTNQTSMYLCASSLSGFRHTIYFGEGSWLTVV.

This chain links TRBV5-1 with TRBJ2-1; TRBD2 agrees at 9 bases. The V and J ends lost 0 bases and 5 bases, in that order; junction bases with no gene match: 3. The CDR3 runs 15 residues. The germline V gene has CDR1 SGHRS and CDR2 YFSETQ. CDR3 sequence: CASSLVAGAHNEQFF. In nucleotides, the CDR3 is TGCGCCAGCAGCTTGGTAGCGGGAGCCCACAATGAGCAGTTCTTC. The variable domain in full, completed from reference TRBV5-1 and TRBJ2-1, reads KAGVTQTPRYLIKTRGQQVTLSCSPISGHRSVSWYQQTPGQGLQFLFEYFSETQRNKGNFPGRFSGRQFSNSRSEMNVSTLELGDSALYLCASSLVAGAHNEQFFGPGTRLTVL.

The CDR3: CASSLANGRELYNEQFF. The CDR3 nucleotides are TGTGCCAGCTCACTAGCAAATGGGCGGGAGTTGTACAATGAGCAGTTCTTC. V is TRBV21-1 and J is TRBJ2-1; the D call of TRBD2 is as the table states it, not checked on the DNA. TRBV21-1 is listed as a pseudogene. The length of the CDR3 is 17 residues.

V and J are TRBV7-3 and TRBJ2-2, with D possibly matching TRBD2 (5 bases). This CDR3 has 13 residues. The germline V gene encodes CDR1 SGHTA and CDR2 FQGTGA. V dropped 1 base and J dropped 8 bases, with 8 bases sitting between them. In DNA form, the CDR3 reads TGTGCCAGCAGCTTAATGGGAGAAGGGGAGCTGTTTTTT. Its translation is CASSLMGEGELFF.

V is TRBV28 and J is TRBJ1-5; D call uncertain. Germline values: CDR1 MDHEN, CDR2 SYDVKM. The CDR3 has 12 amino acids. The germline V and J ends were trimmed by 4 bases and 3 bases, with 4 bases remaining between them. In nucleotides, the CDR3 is TGTGCCAGCAGTTCGTTCAATCAGCCCCAGCATTTT. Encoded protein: CASSSFNQPQHF.

The CDR3 DNA reads TGTGCCAGCACAGCGGGAGGTCCCCAAGAGACCCAGTACTTC. Protein: CASTAGGPQETQYF. The chain combines TRBV6-6 with TRBJ2-5; TRBD2 matches at 9 bases. The junction had 4 bases not matched to a gene; V was cut back by 7 bases and J by 1 base. This CDR3 is 14 amino acids long. CDR1 and CDR2 (germline): MNHNY, SVGAGI (reference sequence).

In DNA form, the CDR3 reads TGTGCCAGCAGTGAAGCGCTTCCGGGGGAAAAACTGTTTTTT. This sequence encodes CASSEALPGEKLFF. V is TRBV2 and J is TRBJ1-4, with D hard to call. The V and J ends lost 0 bases and 8 bases respectively, with 10 bases between them. Germline V lookup: CDR1 SNHLY, CDR2 FYNNEI. The CDR3 loop spans 14 amino acids.